These 23 T cell receptor beta chains were all obtained from the same sample, sequenced in a study of T cells in Graves' hyperthyroidism and ophthalmopathy. The investigators amplified TCR beta CDR3 regions from RNA transcripts. Carried out on the TCR CDR3, a first-round RT-PCR used the HTBI primer set. TCRdb re-analysed the multiplex PCR reads in MiXCR, keeping a single row per CDR3 protein. Altogether roughly 260,000 distinct CDR3 sequences are present, roughly 15% being singletons, with the ten largest covering 10% to 15%. The sequencing sample was made of blood. These receptors were taken from a woman aged 40 to 50 with Graves' hyperthyroidism that later progressed to Graves' ophthalmopathy.

This clonotype was seen repeatedly, ten times or more. The rearrangement joins TRBV19 to TRBJ2-2; no clear D. The CDR3 covers 15 residues. Trimming stripped 2 bases from V and 5 bases from J, with 12 bases between. CDR1 LNHDA and CDR2 SQIVND come from the germline V gene (reference sequence). CDR3 protein: CASSIWTALTGELFF. Written as DNA, the CDR3 is TGTGCCAGTAGTATATGGACCGCATTAACCGGGGAGCTGTTTTTT.

This clonotype was counted at least ten times. This rearrangement joins TRBV12-3 or TRBV12-4 to TRBJ2-7, with TRBD1 matching 7 bases. The CDR3 contains 14 residues. V lost 3 bases to trimming and J lost 7 bases; unmatched junction nucleotides: 9. The CDR3 nucleotides read TGTGCCAGCAGTTTGTTACAGGGGACGAGGGAGCAGTACTTC. The encoded protein is CASSLLQGTREQYF.

This clonotype was counted many times. The chain couples TRBV3-1 to TRBJ2-5; 9 bases agree with TRBD2. The CDR3 is made up of 18 amino acids. Germline V gives CDR1 LGHDT, CDR2 YNNKEL (reference sequence). V was pared by 1 base and J by 2 bases, with 11 bases of the junction left unmatched. CDR3 in amino acids: CASSQVGLAGLKQETQYF. For the CDR3, the DNA is TGTGCCAGCAGCCAAGTCGGTCTAGCGGGGTTGAAGCAAGAGACCCAGTACTTC.

This clonotype was picked up a small number of times. The chain is built from TRBV3-1 and TRBJ1-5; D ambiguous. This CDR3 region has 15 residues. The germline gives CDR1 LGHDT, CDR2 YNNKEL (reference sequence). V shed 0 bases and J shed 3 bases, with 9 bases lying between them. For the CDR3, the DNA is TGTGCCAGCAGCCAAGAGGGAACCTTCAATCAGCCCCAGCATTTT. Its translation is CASSQEGTFNQPQHF.

This clonotype showed up many times. This chain joins TRBV7-9 and TRBJ1-1, with TRBD1 matching 7 bases. The CDR3 has 17 residues. Germline V gene data show CDR1 as SEHNR and CDR2 as FQNEAQ (reference sequence). After removal of 1 base from V and 4 bases from J, the junction contained 12 bases not matched to a gene. Here the CDR3 DNA reads TGTGCCAGCAGCTTAGGAGGGGGCGGTACCCGAATCACTGAAGCTTTCTTT. Its protein is CASSLGGGGTRITEAFF.

This clonotype was found many times. The gene calls are TRBV7-9 and TRBJ1-1; D is unresolved. CDR1 is SEHNR and CDR2 is FQNEAQ in the germline V gene (reference sequence). Trimming cost V 5 bases and J 8 bases, with 9 bases left between them. The CDR3 spans 11 residues. Here the CDR3 reads CASSIGREAFF. CDR3 bases: TGTGCCAGCAGCATCGGACGCGAAGCTTTCTTT.

This clonotype was detected a few times. The chain couples TRBV3-1 to TRBJ2-6; D is uncertain. V shed 1 base and J shed 0 bases, with 16 bases lying between them. The germline V gene encodes CDR1 LGHDT and CDR2 YNNKEL (reference sequence). The CDR3 covers 19 residues. The CDR3 is CASSQGGRKTHSGANVLTF. The CDR3 DNA follows: TGTGCCAGCAGCCAAGGTGGCAGGAAGACCCACTCTGGGGCCAACGTCCTGACTTTC.

The chain combines TRBV28 with TRBJ1-2; TRBD1 is a possible D gene (6 bases). In germline, CDR1 is MDHEN, CDR2 SYDVKM. With 5 bases removed from V and 5 bases from J, the gap between germline ends came to 18 bases. CDR3 size: 15 residues. This chain's CDR3 is CASSPGRKGGYGYTF. The CDR3 bases are TGTGCCAGCAGTCCCGGACGGAAAGGGGGTTATGGCTACACCTTC.

This clonotype was counted ten times or more. This sequence joins TRBV28 and TRBJ2-5, with 7 bases fitting TRBD2. CDR1 is MDHEN and CDR2 is SYDVKM in the germline V gene. The CDR3 has 14 residues. Trimming took 5 bases from V and 5 from J; bases not matched to a gene: 8. The CDR3 region has the DNA TGTGCCAGCAGTCCCTACCAGGGAGGGGAGACCCAGTACTTC. Encoded protein: CASSPYQGGETQYF.

For the CDR3, the DNA is TGCAGCGTTGACTCTGGGAGAGAGACCCAGTACTTC. It codes for CSVDSGRETQYF. The V and J genes are TRBV29-1 and TRBJ2-5, with D tentatively TRBD2 (5 bases). V gave up 3 bases and J gave up 4 bases, with 9 bases separating them. This CDR3 has 12 residues. The V gene's germline CDR1 is SQVTM and CDR2 ANQGSEA.

The CDR3 region is CASRLSSNQPQHF. The CDR3, as DNA: TGTGCCAGCAGGCTTTCTAGCAATCAGCCCCAGCATTTT. The chain uses TRBV6-1 and TRBJ1-5, with unresolved D. Germline-derived CDR1 and CDR2 are MNHNS and SASEGT. The ends were cut back, 6 bases at V and 0 bases at J, with 6 bases in the middle. The CDR3 is 13 amino acids.

This clonotype was seen repeatedly, ten times or more. This rearrangement joins TRBV28 to TRBJ2-2; D uncertain. V was cut by 5 bases and J by 0 bases, with 13 bases left in between. From germline, CDR1 is MDHEN and CDR2 SYDVKM. There are 16 residues in the CDR3. CDR3 DNA: TGTGCCAGCAGTCCCCGCAGTAGGGCGAACACCGGGGAGCTGTTTTTT. Translated, it gives CASSPRSRANTGELFF.

There are many counts of this clonotype. This sequence joins TRBV19 and TRBJ1-5; D unresolved. V was pared by 4 bases and J by 7 bases, with 14 bases between. CDR3 length equals 14 residues. CDR1 is LNHDA, CDR2 SQIVND, per germline (reference sequence). The CDR3 DNA follows: TGTGCCAGTAGTACCCTTAGCACGGAGCAGCCCCAGCATTTT. This translates into CASSTLSTEQPQHF.

Ten or more counts support this clonotype. This chain connects TRBV2 to TRBJ2-1, with D possibly TRBD2 on 6 matching bases. Trimming took 5 bases from V and 2 from J, leaving 10 bases between them. The CDR3 is made up of 14 amino acids. In germline, CDR1 is SNHLY, CDR2 FYNNEI. The CDR3 loop reads CASSLAFAYNEQFF. DNA of the CDR3: TGTGCCAGCAGTCTAGCGTTCGCCTACAATGAGCAGTTCTTC. Full variable domain (rest looked up from reference TRBV2 and TRBJ2-1): EPEVTQTPSHQVTQMGQEVILRCVPISNHLYFYWYRQILGQKVEFLVSFYNNEISEKSEIFDDQFSVERPDGSNFTLKIRSTKLEDSAMYFCASSLAFAYNEQFFGPGTRLTVL.

This clonotype was found many times. V and J are TRBV27 and TRBJ2-1; 11 bases line up with TRBD2. The CDR3 extends over 16 amino acids. V trimming: 3 bases; J trimming: 2 bases; junction bases outside the gene matches: 3. Germline V gene data show CDR1 as MNHEY and CDR2 as SMNVEV (reference sequence). CDR3 sequence: CASSFLAGGTYNEQFF. The CDR3 region has the DNA TGTGCCAGCAGTTTCCTAGCGGGAGGCACCTACAATGAGCAGTTCTTC.

This clonotype was recorded a few times. CDR3 DNA: TGTGCCAGCAGCCAGAGGGGGGGACAGCCCCAGCATTTT. Protein sequence: CASSQRGGQPQHF. The rearrangement joins TRBV14 to TRBJ1-5, with D perhaps matching TRBD1 (6 bases). This CDR3 comprises 13 residues. The V gene's germline CDR1 is SGHDN and CDR2 FVKESK. Trimming cost V 3 bases and J 7 bases, with 10 bases left between them.

This clonotype occurred a few times. This chain joins TRBV10-3 and TRBJ1-1; a weak D match, TRBD1 (6 bases). The CDR3 is 14 amino acids. V was shortened by 10 bases and J by 0 bases, with 15 bases between the two germline ends. Germline CDR1 is ENHRY and CDR2 is SYGVKD. The CDR3 here is CATARGDMNTEAFF. CDR3 DNA: TGTGCCACCGCGCGGGGGGACATGAACACTGAAGCTTTCTTT.

This clonotype was seen many times. J is TRBJ2-1 and V is TRBV12-3 or TRBV12-4; 11 bases match TRBD2. This CDR3 is built from 16 residues. The trim removed 6 bases at V and 2 bases at J, leaving 6 bases unmatched. Here the CDR3 reads CASSFSGRATYNEQFF. The CDR3 nucleotides read TGTGCCAGCAGCTTTAGCGGGAGGGCTACCTACAATGAGCAGTTCTTC.

This clonotype has only a few counts. The chain is built from TRBV6-4 and TRBJ2-2; a weak D match, TRBD2 (5 bases). The CDR3 length is 15 residues. Germline V gene data show CDR1 as MRHNA and CDR2 as SNTAGT. The V end lost 3 bases, the J end lost 2 bases, and 10 bases lay between the germline ends. The CDR3 region is CASSEKGANTGELFF. CDR3 coding DNA: TGTGCCAGCAGTGAGAAGGGAGCCAACACCGGGGAGCTGTTTTTT.

This clonotype was seen ten or more times. V is TRBV6-5 and J is TRBJ2-5, with 10 bases that match TRBD2. V lost 0 bases and J lost 5; bases outside the gene matches: 12. Germline values: CDR1 MNHEY, CDR2 SVGAGI. This CDR3 has 18 residues. The CDR3 DNA reads as TGTGCCAGCAGTTACTCTTTTGCCGGTCTAGCGGGAGTCGAGACCCAGTACTTC. Translation gives CASSYSFAGLAGVETQYF.

The gene calls are TRBV6-5 and TRBJ1-4; D is ambiguous. The ends were cut back, 2 bases at V and 5 bases at J, with 9 bases in the middle. This CDR3 is 14 amino acids long. The germline gives CDR1 MNHEY, CDR2 SVGAGI. This CDR3 is CASSYAAANEKLFF. Here the CDR3 DNA reads TGTGCCAGCAGTTACGCAGCCGCGAATGAAAAACTGTTTTTT.

Worth noting for this clonotype: This may be a read error, as it is one base from a much larger clone. V usage is TRBV28 and J usage is TRBJ2-7, with D possibly TRBD2 on 7 matching bases. The CDR3 is 13 amino acids. In germline, CDR1 is MDHEN, CDR2 SYDVKM. V lost 6 bases, J lost 3 bases, and 12 bases lay in between. The CDR3 DNA sequence: TGTGCCAGCAGACACAGGGAGGGCTACGAGCAGTACTTC. This codes for CASRHREGYEQYF.

The chain combines TRBV6-2 or TRBV6-3 with TRBJ2-1; D might be TRBD1 (6 bases). V was shortened by 6 bases and J by 8 bases, with 26 bases between the two germline ends. The CDR3 loop spans 17 amino acids. CDR1 is MNHEY, CDR2 SVGEGT, per germline. In DNA, the CDR3 is TGTGCCAGCAGCCATAGACTAACAGGGTTGATCCCCGATGAGCAGTTCTTC. Translated, it gives CASSHRLTGLIPDEQFF.